The present T cell receptor (beta chain) was sequenced within a study of shared clonotypes between healthy human individuals. Study overall: Donors consisted of two women and a few men between 18 and 49.

The CDR3 is 12 amino acids. CDR1 is SGHAT and CDR2 is FQNNGV in the germline V gene. The study used 98 million or so PBMCs per unsorted sample for genomic DNA. The assay was carried out at the deep level. Data came from immunoSEQ multiplex PCR; TCRdb stores just in-frame clones and leaves some out. This table has 400,000 to 600,000 clones, about four fifths appearing once. The sample comprised PBMCs. This chain connects TRBV11-2 to TRBJ2-5; D unclear. The J call may be mistaken, given a closer DNA end match to TRBJ2-7. This TCR came from a woman between 35 and 50 years old in good health. Some clones in this sample may be carry-over from other donors' samples. In nucleotides, the CDR3 is TGTGCCAGCAGCCCGAGACCTCGCGAGCAGTACTTC. It encodes CASSPRPREQYF.